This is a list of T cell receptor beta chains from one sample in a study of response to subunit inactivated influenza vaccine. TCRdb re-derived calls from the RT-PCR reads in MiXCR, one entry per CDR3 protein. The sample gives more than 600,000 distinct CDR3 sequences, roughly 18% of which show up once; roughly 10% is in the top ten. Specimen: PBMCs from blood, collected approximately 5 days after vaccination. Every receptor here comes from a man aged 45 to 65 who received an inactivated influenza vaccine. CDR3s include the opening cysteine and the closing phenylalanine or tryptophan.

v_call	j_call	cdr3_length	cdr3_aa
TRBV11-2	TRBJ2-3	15	CASSLGRFSTDTQYF
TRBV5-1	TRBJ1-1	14	CASSYMTANTEAFF
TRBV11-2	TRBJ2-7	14	CASSKGGLGYEQYF
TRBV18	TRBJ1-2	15	CASSEGQGRDYGYTF
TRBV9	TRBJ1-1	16	CASSAALASGNTEAFF
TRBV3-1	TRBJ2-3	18	CASSLAGQQIYGTDTQYF
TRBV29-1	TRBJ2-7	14	CSVKTGTGSYEQYF
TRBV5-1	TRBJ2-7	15	CASSAAAGTPYEQYF
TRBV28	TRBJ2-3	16	CASSWEAGGAEDTQYF
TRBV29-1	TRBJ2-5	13	CSGGFGGQETQYF
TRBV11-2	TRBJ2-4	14	CASSPRATRNIQYF
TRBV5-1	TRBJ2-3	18	CASSPTHSSTSRFDTQYF
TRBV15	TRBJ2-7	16	CATRHQLTGGPYEQYF
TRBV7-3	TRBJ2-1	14	CASSLYGSFNEQFF
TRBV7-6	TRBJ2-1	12	CASSPTGGEQFF
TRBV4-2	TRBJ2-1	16	CASSLPRLAGADEQFF
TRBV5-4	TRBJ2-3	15	CASSSSGRNTDTQYF
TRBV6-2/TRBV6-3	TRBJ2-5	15	CASSYWAGGDETQYF
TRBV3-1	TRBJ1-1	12	CASSLGSGGAFF
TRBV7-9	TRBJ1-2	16	CASSLRDSDNIYGYTF
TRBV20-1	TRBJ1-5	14	CSATTGGGHQPQHF
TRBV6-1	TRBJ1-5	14	CASRRGQSNQPQHF
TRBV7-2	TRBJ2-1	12	CASSPGTERRLF
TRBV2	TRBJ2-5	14	CASSDLAGPETQYF
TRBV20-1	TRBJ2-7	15	CSARVDGGAIYEQYF
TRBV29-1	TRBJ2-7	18	CSVEDRASDKRSSYEQYF
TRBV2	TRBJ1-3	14	CASSTDRGGNTIYF
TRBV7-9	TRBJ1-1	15	CASTRDRGQVTEAFF
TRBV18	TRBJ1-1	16	CASSPSLQGKYTEAFF
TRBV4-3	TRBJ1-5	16	CASSQAFFISNQPQHF
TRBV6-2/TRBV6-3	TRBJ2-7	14	CASSTNRNPYEQYF
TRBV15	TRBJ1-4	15	CATSRVAMFNEKLFF
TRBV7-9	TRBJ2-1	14	CASSWGSSYNEQFF
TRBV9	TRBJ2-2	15	CASSEADSNTGELFF
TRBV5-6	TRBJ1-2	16	CASSFGRARGSYGYTF
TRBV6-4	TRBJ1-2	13	CASSEGPSYGYTF
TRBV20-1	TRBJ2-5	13	CSAARTDFVTQYF
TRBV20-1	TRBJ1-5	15	CSARDNGRHPTPQHF
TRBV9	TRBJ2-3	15	CASSVGGAGSDTQYF
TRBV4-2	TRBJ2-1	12	CASNGASNEQFF
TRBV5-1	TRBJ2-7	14	CASSPGARRVEQYF
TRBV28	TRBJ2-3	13	CASSTDTTDTQYF
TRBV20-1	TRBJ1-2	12	CSARDTLYGYTF
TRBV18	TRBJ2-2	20	CASSPRPSGTYRPNTGELFF
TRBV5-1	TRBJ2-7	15	CASSLADRGAYEQYF
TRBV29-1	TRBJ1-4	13	CSVRTGDNEKLFF
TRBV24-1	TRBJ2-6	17	CATMRGLPSSGANVLTF
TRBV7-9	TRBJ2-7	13	CASRADGLFEQYF
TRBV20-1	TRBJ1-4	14	CSATRQGSYEKLFF
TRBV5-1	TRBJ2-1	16	CASSGLAGGVGNEQFF
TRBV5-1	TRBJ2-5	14	CASSSVDSSGTQYF